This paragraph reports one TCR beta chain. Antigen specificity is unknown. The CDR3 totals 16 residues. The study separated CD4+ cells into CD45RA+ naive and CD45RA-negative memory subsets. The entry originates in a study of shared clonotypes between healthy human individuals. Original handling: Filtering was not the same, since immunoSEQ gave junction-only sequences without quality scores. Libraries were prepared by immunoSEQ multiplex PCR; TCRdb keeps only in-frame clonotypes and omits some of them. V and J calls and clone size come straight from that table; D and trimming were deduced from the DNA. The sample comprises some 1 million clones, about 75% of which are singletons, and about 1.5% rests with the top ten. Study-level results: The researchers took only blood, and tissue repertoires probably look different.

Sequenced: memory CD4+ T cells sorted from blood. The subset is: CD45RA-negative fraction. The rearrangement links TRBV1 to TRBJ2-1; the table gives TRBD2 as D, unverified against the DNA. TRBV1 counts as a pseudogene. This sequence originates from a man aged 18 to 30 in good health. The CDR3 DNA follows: TGCACCAGCAGCCAAGATCAAAAGAGGTCCTACAATGAGCAGTTCTTC. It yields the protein CTSSQDQKRSYNEQFF.